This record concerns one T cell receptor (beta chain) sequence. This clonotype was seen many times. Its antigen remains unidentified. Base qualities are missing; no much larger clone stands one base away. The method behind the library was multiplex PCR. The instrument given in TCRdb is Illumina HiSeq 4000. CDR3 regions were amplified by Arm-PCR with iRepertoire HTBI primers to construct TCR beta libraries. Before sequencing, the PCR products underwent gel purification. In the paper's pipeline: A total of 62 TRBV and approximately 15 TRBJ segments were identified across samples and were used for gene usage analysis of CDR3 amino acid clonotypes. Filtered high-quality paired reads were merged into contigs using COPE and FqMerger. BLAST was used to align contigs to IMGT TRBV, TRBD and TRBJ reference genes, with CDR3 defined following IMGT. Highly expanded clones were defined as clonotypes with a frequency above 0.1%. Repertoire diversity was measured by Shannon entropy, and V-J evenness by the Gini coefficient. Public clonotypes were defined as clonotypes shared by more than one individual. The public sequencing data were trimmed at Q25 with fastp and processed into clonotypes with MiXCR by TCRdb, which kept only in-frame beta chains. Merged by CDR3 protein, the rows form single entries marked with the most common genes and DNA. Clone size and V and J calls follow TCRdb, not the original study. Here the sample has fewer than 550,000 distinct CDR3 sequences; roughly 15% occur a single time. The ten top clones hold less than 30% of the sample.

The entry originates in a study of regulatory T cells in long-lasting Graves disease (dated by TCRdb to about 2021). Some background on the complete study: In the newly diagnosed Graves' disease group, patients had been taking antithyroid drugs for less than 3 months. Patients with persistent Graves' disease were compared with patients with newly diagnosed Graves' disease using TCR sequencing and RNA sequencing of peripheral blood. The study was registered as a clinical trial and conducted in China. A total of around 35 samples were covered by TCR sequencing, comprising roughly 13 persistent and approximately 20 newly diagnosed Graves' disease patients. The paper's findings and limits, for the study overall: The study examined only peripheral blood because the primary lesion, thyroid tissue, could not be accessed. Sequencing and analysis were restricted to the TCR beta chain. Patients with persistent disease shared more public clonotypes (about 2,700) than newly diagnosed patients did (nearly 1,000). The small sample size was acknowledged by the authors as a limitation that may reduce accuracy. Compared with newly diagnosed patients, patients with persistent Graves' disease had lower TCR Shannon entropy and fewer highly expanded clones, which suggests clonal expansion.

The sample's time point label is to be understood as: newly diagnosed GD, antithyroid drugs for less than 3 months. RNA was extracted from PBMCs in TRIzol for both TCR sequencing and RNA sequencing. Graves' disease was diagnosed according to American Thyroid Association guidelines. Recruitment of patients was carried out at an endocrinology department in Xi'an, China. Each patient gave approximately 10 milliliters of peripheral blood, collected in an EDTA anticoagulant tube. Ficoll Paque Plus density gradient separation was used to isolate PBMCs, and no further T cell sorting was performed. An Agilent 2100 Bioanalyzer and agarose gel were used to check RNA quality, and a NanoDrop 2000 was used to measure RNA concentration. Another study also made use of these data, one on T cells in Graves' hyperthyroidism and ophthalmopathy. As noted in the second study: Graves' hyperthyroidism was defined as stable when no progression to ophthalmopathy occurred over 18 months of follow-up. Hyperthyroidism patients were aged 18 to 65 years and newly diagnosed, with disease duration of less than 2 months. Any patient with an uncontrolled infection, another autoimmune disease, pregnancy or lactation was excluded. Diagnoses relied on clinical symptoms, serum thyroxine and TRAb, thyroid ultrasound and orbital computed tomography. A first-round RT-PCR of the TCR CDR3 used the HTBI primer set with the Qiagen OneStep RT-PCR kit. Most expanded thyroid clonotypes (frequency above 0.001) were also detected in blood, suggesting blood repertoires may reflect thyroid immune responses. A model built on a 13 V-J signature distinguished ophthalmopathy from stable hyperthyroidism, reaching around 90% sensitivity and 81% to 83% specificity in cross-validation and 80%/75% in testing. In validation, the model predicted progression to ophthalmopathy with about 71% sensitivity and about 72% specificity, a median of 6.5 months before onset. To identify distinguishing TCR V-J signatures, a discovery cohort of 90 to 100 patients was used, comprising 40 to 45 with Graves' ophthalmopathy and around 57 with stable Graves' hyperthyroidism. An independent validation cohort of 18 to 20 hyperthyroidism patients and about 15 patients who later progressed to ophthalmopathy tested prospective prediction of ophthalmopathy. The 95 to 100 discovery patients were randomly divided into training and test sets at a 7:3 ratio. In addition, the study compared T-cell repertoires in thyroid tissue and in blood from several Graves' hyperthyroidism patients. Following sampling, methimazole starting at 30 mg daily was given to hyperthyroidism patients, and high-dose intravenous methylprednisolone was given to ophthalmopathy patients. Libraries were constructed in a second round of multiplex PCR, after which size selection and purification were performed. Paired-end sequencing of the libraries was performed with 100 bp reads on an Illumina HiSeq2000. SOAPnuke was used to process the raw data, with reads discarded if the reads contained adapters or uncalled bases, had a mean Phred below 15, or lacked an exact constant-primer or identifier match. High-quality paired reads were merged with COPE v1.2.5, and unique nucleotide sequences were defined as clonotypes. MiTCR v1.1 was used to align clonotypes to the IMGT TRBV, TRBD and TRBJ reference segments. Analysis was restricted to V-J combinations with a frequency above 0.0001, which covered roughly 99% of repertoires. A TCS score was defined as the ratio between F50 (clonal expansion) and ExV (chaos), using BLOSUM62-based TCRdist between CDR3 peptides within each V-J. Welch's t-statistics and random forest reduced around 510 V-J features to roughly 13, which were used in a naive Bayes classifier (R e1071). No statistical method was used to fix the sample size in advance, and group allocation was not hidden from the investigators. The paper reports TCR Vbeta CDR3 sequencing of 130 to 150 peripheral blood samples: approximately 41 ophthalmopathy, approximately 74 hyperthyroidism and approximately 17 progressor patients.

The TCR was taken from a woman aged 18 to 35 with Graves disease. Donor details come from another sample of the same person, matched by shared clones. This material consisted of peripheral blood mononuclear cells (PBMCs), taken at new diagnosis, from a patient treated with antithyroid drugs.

This receptor carries the CDR3 CASSYTGPPSYEQYF. The nucleotides are TGTGCCAGCAGTTACACCGGACCGCCCTCCTACGAGCAGTACTTC. The chain is encoded by TRBV6-5 joined to TRBJ2-7; too little of a D gene remains to name it. Its CDR3 holds 15 amino acids, cysteine through phenylalanine. Only the CDR3 DNA is retained, 45 bases long and in frame from the first base. Reading the germline V gene gives CDR1 MNHEY and CDR2 SVGAGI. V is clipped by 2 bases and J by 0 bases, and the sequence between their germline boundaries is 11 bases long.